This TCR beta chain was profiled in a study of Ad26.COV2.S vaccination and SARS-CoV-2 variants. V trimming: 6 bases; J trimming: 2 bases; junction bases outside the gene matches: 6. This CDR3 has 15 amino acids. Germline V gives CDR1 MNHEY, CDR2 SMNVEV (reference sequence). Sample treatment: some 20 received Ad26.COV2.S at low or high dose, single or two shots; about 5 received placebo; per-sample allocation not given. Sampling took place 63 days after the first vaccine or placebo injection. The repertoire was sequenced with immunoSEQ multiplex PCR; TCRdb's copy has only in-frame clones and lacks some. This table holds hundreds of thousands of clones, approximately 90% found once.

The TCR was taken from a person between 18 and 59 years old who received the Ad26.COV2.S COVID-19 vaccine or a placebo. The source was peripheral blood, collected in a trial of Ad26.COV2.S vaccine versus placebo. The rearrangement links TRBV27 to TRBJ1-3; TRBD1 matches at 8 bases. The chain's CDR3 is CASSLDRAPGNTIYF. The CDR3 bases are TGTGCCAGCAGCCTGGACAGGGCCCCTGGAAACACCATATATTTT.